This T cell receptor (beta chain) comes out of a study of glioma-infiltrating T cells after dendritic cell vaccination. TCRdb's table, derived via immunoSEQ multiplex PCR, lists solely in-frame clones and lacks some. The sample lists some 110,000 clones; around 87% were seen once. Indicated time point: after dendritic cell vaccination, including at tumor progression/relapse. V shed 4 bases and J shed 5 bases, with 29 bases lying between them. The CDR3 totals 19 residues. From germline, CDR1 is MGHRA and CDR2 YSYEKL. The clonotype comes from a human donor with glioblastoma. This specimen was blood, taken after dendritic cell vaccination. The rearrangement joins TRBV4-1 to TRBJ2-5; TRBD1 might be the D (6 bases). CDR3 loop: CASSRLTLLVGGSTETQYF. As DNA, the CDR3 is TGCGCCAGCAGCCGCCTTACCCTGCTGGTAGGGGGTTCCACGGAGACCCAGTACTTC.